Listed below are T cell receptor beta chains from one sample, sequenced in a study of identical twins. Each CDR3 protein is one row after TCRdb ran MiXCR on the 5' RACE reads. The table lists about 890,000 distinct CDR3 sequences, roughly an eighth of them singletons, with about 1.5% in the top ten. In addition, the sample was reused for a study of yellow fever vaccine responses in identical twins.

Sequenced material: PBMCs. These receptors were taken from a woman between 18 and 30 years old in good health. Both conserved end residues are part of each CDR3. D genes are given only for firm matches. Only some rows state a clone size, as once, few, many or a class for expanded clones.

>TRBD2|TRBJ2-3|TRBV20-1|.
TGCAGTGCTGAAGATCTGACTAGCGGGAGAGGGTTGGATACGCAGTATTTT
CSAEDLTSGRGLDTQYF
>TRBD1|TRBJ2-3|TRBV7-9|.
TGTGCCAGCAGCTTTGGACAGGTTAGCACAGATACGCAGTATTTT
CASSFGQVSTDTQYF
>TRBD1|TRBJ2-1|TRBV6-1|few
TGTGCCAGCAGTGCGACAGGGCACACTTCCTACAATGAGCAGTTCTTC
CASSATGHTSYNEQFF
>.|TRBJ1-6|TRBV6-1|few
TGTGCCAGCTCAAGGTTTAGCGAGACGAATTCACCCCTCCACTTT
CASSRFSETNSPLHF
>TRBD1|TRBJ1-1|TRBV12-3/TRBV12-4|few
TGTGCCAGCAGTCACTATACAGGGGCTAGGGCTGAAGCTTTCTTT
CASSHYTGARAEAFF
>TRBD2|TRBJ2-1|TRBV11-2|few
TGTGCCAGCAGCTCGATTAGCGGGAGGACCTACAATGAGCAGTTCTTC
CASSSISGRTYNEQFF
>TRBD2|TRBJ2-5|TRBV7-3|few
TGTGCCAGCAGCTTAGGTTTGACGGGAGGGCCTCAAGAGACCCAGTACTTC
CASSLGLTGGPQETQYF
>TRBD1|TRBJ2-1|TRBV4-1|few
TGCGCCAGCAGCCAAGCCGCCAGGGGGTACTCCTACAATGAGCAGTTCTTC
CASSQAARGYSYNEQFF
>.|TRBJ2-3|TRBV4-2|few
TGTGCCAGCAGCCAAGATCGGGCTAGCAGATACTTCACAGATACGCAGTATTTT
CASSQDRASRYFTDTQYF
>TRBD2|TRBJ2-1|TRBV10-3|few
TGTGCCATCAGTGAGTCCGGCGGGAGGGCCAATGAGCAGTTCTTC
CAISESGGRANEQFF
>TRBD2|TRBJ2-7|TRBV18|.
TGTGCCAGTCAGCGGGAGGCGCCCTACGAGCAGTACTTC
CASQREAPYEQYF
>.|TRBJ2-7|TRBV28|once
TGTGCCAGCAGCCCCGACTGGCTGATCTCCTACGAGCAGTACTTC
CASSPDWLISYEQYF
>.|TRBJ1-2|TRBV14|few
TGTGCCAGCAGCCAAGGTTTATGGGATAACTATGGCTACACCTTC
CASSQGLWDNYGYTF
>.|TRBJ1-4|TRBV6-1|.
TGTGCCAGCAGTGGGGGATCGTCGGACAACGAGATTTTT
CASSGGSSDNEIF
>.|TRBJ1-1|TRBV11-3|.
TGTGCCAGCAGCTTAGTGACAACCCCGAACACTGAAGCTTTCTTT
CASSLVTTPNTEAFF
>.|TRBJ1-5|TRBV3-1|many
TGTGCCAGCAGCCAAGATTGGGGTAGCAATCAGCCCCAGCATTTT
CASSQDWGSNQPQHF
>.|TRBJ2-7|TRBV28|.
TGTGCCGCCGTTGCAGGGGACACCTACGAGCAGTACTTC
CAAVAGDTYEQYF
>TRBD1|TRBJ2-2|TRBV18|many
TGTGCCAGCTCCCGGGACAGGGGGATCACCGGGGAGCTGTTTTTT
CASSRDRGITGELFF
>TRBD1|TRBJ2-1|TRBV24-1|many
TGTGCCACCAGTGGTATTTCACAGGGGGCGCTTAATGAGCAGTTCTTC
CATSGISQGALNEQFF
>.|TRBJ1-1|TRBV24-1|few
TGTGCCACCAGTGAGCGCCCCGGCCAGCAAGCTTTCTTT
CATSERPGQQAFF
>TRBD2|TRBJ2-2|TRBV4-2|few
TGTGCCAGCAGCCCATGGGGCCTAGCGGGAGGGCGGACCGGGGAGCTGTTTTTT
CASSPWGLAGGRTGELFF
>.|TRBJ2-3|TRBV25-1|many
TGTGCCAGCAGGGGCCCCGAAAGCACAGATACGCAGTATTTT
CASRGPESTDTQYF
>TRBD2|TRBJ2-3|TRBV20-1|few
TGCAGTGCTAGTTATAGCGGGAGAGGAGATACGCAGTATTTT
CSASYSGRGDTQYF
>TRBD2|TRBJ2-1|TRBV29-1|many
TGCAGCGTCCGGGAGGGTAGCAATGAGCAGTTCTTC
CSVREGSNEQFF
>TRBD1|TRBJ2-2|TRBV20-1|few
TGCAGTGCTAGAGAGGCGGACAGGGGGAACACCGGGGAGCTGTTTTTT
CSAREADRGNTGELFF
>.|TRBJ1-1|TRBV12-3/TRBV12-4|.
TGTGCCAGCAGTCTCAGACAGCGAGACACTGAAGCTTTCTTT
CASSLRQRDTEAFF
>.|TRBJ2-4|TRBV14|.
TGTGCCAGCAGCCAAGGTCCGGGGAGTTTAAAGAAAAACATTCAGTACTTC
CASSQGPGSLKKNIQYF
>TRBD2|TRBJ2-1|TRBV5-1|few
TGCGCCAGCACCGAGGGGACTAGCGGGGGGGCCACTGAGCAGTTCTTC
CASTEGTSGGATEQFF
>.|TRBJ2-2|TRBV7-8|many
TGTGCCAGCAGCTTTTCGAGACACAACACCGGGGAGCTGTTTTTT
CASSFSRHNTGELFF
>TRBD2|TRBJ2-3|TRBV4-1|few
TGCGCCAGCAGCCAGATAAGCCTAGCGGGCACAGATACGCAGTATTTT
CASSQISLAGTDTQYF
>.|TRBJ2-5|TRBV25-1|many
TGTGCCAGCACATCCTTTGGGGGGCGGATGGAGACCCAGTACTTC
CASTSFGGRMETQYF
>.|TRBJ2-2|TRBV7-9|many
TGTGCCAGCAGCTTAGGCACGGGCACCGGGGAGCTGTTTTTT
CASSLGTGTGELFF
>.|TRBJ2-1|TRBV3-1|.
TGTACCTGCAGTTTAGATCCCAGGGCGGCGGTTAGCTCCTACAATGAGCAGTTCTTC
CTCSLDPRAAVSSYNEQFF
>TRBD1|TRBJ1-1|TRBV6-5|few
TGTGCCAGCAGTTACTCGACAGGGTTTGGCACTGAACCATTCTTT
CASSYSTGFGTEPFF
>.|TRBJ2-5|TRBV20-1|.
TGCAGTGCTCCAAACCCGACTAGTAGGGAGACCCAGTACTTC
CSAPNPTSRETQYF
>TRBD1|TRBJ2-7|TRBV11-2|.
TGTGCCAGCAGCGCCAACCAGGGGGCGTATTTCTACGAGCAGTACTTC
CASSANQGAYFYEQYF
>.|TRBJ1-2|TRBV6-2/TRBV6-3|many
TGTGCCAGCAGCGGACACCTCTATGGCTACACCTTC
CASSGHLYGYTF
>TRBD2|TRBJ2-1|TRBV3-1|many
TGTGCCAGCAGCACCGGGGAGGGATCCTACAATGAGCAGTTCTTC
CASSTGEGSYNEQFF
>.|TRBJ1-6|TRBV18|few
TGTGCCAGCTCTGCAGGTGGCGGTTCACCCCTCCACTTT
CASSAGGGSPLHF
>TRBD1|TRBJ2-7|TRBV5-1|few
TGCGCCAGCAGCTTGGGGACAGGGGGGTACCACGAGCAGTACTTC
CASSLGTGGYHEQYF
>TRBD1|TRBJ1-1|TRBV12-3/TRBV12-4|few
TGTGCCAGCAGTACCGACAGGGACGGTGAAGCTTTCTTT
CASSTDRDGEAFF
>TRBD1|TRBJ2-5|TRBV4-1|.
TGCGCCAGCAGGCAACGGGACAGCGACTACTATCAAGAGACCCAGTACTTC
CASRQRDSDYYQETQYF
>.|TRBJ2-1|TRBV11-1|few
TGTGCCAGCAGCCGCCCAATGAACAATGAGCAGTTCTTC
CASSRPMNNEQFF
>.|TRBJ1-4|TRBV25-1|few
TGTGCCAGCAGTGCGCCCCACCGGCGGGACGGGGGATGGGGTGAAAAACTGTTTTTT
CASSAPHRRDGGWGEKLFF
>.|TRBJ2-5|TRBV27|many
TGTGCCAGCAGTTTATTGTCTCAAGAGACCCAGTACTTC
CASSLLSQETQYF
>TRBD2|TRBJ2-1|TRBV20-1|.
TGCAGTGCTAGAGATACTAGCGGGGGGGCCTACAATGAGCAGTTCTTC
CSARDTSGGAYNEQFF
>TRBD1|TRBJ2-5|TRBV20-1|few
TGCAGTGCCCCTGACAGGGTCCAAGAGACCCAGTACTTC
CSAPDRVQETQYF